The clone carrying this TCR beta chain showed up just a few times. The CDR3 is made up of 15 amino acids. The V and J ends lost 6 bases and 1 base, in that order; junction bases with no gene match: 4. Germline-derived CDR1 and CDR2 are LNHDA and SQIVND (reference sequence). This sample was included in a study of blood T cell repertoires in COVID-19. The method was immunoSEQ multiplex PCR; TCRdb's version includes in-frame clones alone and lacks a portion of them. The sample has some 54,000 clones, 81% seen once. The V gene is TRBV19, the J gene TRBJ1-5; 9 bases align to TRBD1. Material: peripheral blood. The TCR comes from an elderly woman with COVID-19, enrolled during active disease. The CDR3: CASSTQGASNQPQHF. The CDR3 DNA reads TGTGCCAGTAGCACACAGGGGGCGAGCAATCAGCCCCAGCATTTT.